This TCR beta chain comes out of a study of cytomegalovirus exposure and HLA in healthy donors. Of note for this clone: As yet, its antigen is unknown.

The primer mix had 60 Vbeta and 13 Jbeta primers. Method: immunoSEQ multiplex PCR; TCRdb's copy keeps in-frame clones and lacks some. The sample consists of around 200,000 clones, 80% to 90% of them appearing once. General observations from the study: Researchers reported that a few CMV-associated chains were confirmed in vitro as CMV antigen-specific.

The germline V and J ends were trimmed by 7 bases and 8 bases, with 18 bases remaining between them. Per germline, CDR1 SGHTS and CDR2 YDEGEE. This CDR3 spans 14 amino acids. The chain uses TRBV5-8 and TRBJ1-4; D call uncertain. This receptor was identified in a woman in her thirties in good health and CMV-seronegative. The sample comprised PBMCs. CDR3: CASRTEEACEKLFF. Written as DNA, the CDR3 is TGTGCCAGCCGTACAGAGGAGGCGTGCGAAAAACTGTTTTTT.